This T cell receptor beta chain appears in the sequencing data of a study of OX40 agonist ivuxolimab in advanced cancers. Overall study context: Patients with prior anti-PD-1, anti-PD-L1 or anti-CTLA-4 therapy were eligible; 35% to 45% had some.

The timepoints at which blood was sampled were baseline, cycle 4 day 1, and cycle 7 day 1. Libraries were prepared by immunoSEQ multiplex PCR; TCRdb keeps only in-frame clonotypes and omits some of them. The sample records around 71,000 clones, 86% being singletons. CDR3 length equals 15 residues. V was pared by 3 bases and J by 2 bases, with 12 bases between. CDR1 is MDHEN and CDR2 is SYDVKM in the germline V gene. Material: CD4+ or CD8+ T cells sorted from blood, obtained in a trial of the OX40 agonist ivuxolimab. The clonotype originates from an adult with an advanced solid tumor such as melanoma, head and neck, liver or kidney cancer. This chain uses TRBV28 with TRBJ2-3; the D is unclear. In nucleotides, the CDR3 is TGTGCCAGCAGTTTGGTTAGGCAGAACACAGATACGCAGTATTTT. It is translated as CASSLVRQNTDTQYF.